This T cell receptor beta chain was identified in a study of T cells expressing NK-cell markers. In the study overall: HCMV seropositivity marked seven of the eight sequenced donors; one was seronegative.

The germline V gene encodes CDR1 SEHNR and CDR2 FQNEAQ (reference sequence). The CDR3 contains 13 residues. Regarding the study as a whole: The leading position in the CD3+CD56-NKG2C+ fraction of a few donors also went to these clonotypes.

Points on this clonotype: As yet, its antigen is unknown.

TCRdb reworked the 5' RACE reads into one entry per CDR3 protein, no DNA. The repertoire table contains around 470,000 distinct CDR3 sequences. The V and J genes are TRBV7-9 and TRBJ2-7; TCRdb's assignment of TRBD2 cannot be checked, as there is no DNA. Specimen: blood T cells: a sorted CD56 or NKG2C T cell subset, CD4+ or CD8+ T cells, or bulk PBMC T cells (not recorded which). This sequence originates from a woman aged 50 to 60 in good health. CDR3 loop: CASRERGKYEQYF. Drawing the rest from reference TRBV7-9 and TRBJ2-7, the complete variable domain is DTGVSQNPRHKITKRGQNVTFRCDPISEHNRLYWYRQTLGQGPEFLTYFQNEAQLEKSRLLSDRFSAERPKGSFSTLEIQRTEQGDSAMYLCASRERGKYEQYFGPGTRLTVT.